The 27 T cell receptor beta chains given below trace back to one sample, sequenced in a study of long-term antiretroviral therapy in people with HIV. At survey level, the immunoSEQ assay was run in its v3.0 version. The assay was immunoSEQ multiplex PCR, and TCRdb's table has in-frame clones only and misses some. The data hold 35,000 to 45,000 clones, with 80% observed a single time. The source was unsorted PBMCs, collected 3.4 years after starting antiretroviral therapy. These receptors were taken from a man in his thirties or forties with HIV.

This chain joins TRBV7-2 and TRBJ2-4, with TRBD1 as a possible D gene (5 bases). In germline, CDR1 is SGHTA, CDR2 FQGNSA. The length of the CDR3 is 15 residues. Trimming took off 0 bases at V and 6 bases at J, with 12 bases between the two ends. The CDR3: CASSLALYRGNIQYF. CDR3 sequence (DNA): TGTGCCAGCAGCTTAGCGCTATATAGGGGAAACATTCAGTACTTC.

This chain uses TRBV5-6 with TRBJ2-1; possible D gene TRBD2, 5 bases. The CDR3 covers 17 residues. Between the trimmed V and J ends, which lost 5 bases and 0 bases, there was a span of 18 bases. The V gene's germline CDR1 is SGHDT and CDR2 YYEEEE. The CDR3, as DNA: TGTGCCAGCAGGTGGGGTAGCGCTCAGATCTCCTACAATGAGCAGTTCTTC. It specifies CASRWGSAQISYNEQFF. Drawing the rest from reference TRBV5-6 and TRBJ2-1, the complete variable domain is DAGVTQSPTHLIKTRGQQVTLRCSPKSGHDTVSWYQQALGQGPQFIFQYYEEEERQRGNFPDRFSGHQFPNYSSELNVNALLLGDSALYLCASRWGSAQISYNEQFFGPGTRLTVL.

This clone has only a few counts. The chain uses TRBV4-1 and TRBJ1-5; the D gene is possibly TRBD1 (5 bases). V lost 0 bases and J lost 8, with 11 bases in between. The CDR3 spans 14 residues. CDR1 and CDR2 from the germline V gene are MGHRA and YSYEKL. The CDR3 coding sequence is TGCGCCAGCAGCCAAGAAGTCGGAGGGGAGCCCCAGCATTTT. Translation gives CASSQEVGGEPQHF.

As for this clone: Other DNA sequences in this specimen translate into the identical CDR3. This chain uses TRBV7-9 with TRBJ2-7, with 12 bases aligning to TRBD2. The length of the CDR3 is 14 residues. From germline, CDR1 is SEHNR and CDR2 FQNEAQ (reference sequence). After removal of 1 base from V and 6 bases from J, the junction contained 1 base not matched to a gene. In DNA form, the CDR3 reads TGTGCCAGCAGCTTAGGACTAGCGGGAGTCGAGCAGTACTTC. It specifies CASSLGLAGVEQYF.

This sequence joins TRBV15 and TRBJ2-7; 12 nucleotides agree with TRBD2. The CDR3 has 16 residues. Losses at the gene ends were 5 bases for V and 6 bases for J; bases not matched to a gene: 11. Germline CDR1 and CDR2: LNHNV and YYDKDF (reference sequence). DNA for the CDR3: TGTGCCACCAGCGGGGGAAGACTAGCGGGAGTTATCGAGCAGTACTTC. Amino acid sequence: CATSGGRLAGVIEQYF.

The CDR3 nucleotides are TGTGCCAGCAGCCCATTTAGCGGGAGGGCCGAAGAGACCCAGTACTTC. The encoded protein is CASSPFSGRAEETQYF. The genes are TRBV9 and TRBJ2-5; 11 nucleotides match TRBD2. V gave up 4 bases and J gave up 3 bases; unmatched junction bases: 8. The germline V gene encodes CDR1 SGDLS and CDR2 YYNGEE. The CDR3 covers 16 residues.

The rearrangement links TRBV6-5 to TRBJ2-7; 7 positions agree with TRBD2. The CDR3 is made up of 15 amino acids. CDR1 is MNHEY, CDR2 SVGAGI, per germline. J gave up 3 bases and V 2 bases, and 7 bases lay outside the gene matches. CDR3 loop: CASSYREGGYYEQYF. The DNA for the CDR3 is TGTGCCAGCAGTTACAGGGAGGGAGGGTACTACGAGCAGTACTTC.

The chain carries TRBV13 and TRBJ2-5; 11 bases match TRBD2. V dropped 1 base and J dropped 6; count of bases not matched to a gene: 4. The CDR3 is 15 amino acids. Germline V lookup: CDR1 PRHDT, CDR2 FYEKMQ (reference sequence). The CDR3, as DNA: TGTGCCAGCAGCTTAGCGACTAGCGGGACCCAGACCCAGTACTTC. Residues: CASSLATSGTQTQYF.

The J gene is TRBJ1-4, the V gene TRBV2, with TRBD1 matching 10 bases. CDR3 length: 14 residues. Germline CDR1 reads SNHLY; CDR2 reads FYNNEI. The J segment lost 8 bases and the V segment lost 7 bases, leaving 7 bases of the junction unmatched. The CDR3 region is CASTRTGGVEKLFF. The CDR3 DNA follows: TGTGCCAGCACCCGGACAGGGGGAGTGGAAAAACTGTTTTTT. Together with reference TRBV2 and TRBJ1-4, the CDR3 gives the full variable domain: EPEVTQTPSHQVTQMGQEVILRCVPISNHLYFYWYRQILGQKVEFLVSFYNNEISEKSEIFDDQFSVERPDGSNFTLKIRSTKLEDSAMYFCASTRTGGVEKLFFGSGTQLSVL.

The rearrangement uses TRBV19 and TRBJ1-2, with D possibly matching TRBD1 (5 bases). The germline V gene encodes CDR1 LNHDA and CDR2 SQIVND (reference sequence). There are 14 residues in the CDR3. V was shortened by 4 bases and J by 8 bases, with 17 bases between the two germline ends. The CDR3 bases are TGTGCCAGTAGTACCCCCGGCGGGGGAGGAGGCTACACCTTC. It encodes CASSTPGGGGGYTF.

The gene calls are TRBV7-3 and TRBJ1-2; D might be TRBD1 (6 bases). Germline values: CDR1 SGHTA, CDR2 FQGTGA. This CDR3 region has 13 residues. V was clipped by 5 bases and J by 4 bases, with 11 bases between them. The CDR3 loop reads CASSPDSGYGYTF. The CDR3 nucleotides are TGTGCCAGCAGCCCGGACAGCGGCTATGGCTACACCTTC.

The genes are TRBV7-2 and TRBJ2-7; D unresolved. The CDR3 is 14 residues long. The V end lost 1 base, the J end lost 6 bases, and 13 bases lay between the germline ends. CDR1 and CDR2 (germline): SGHTA, FQGNSA. CDR3 sequence: CASSLGVVSGEQYF. In DNA, the CDR3 is TGTGCCAGCAGCTTAGGCGTAGTTTCTGGCGAGCAGTACTTC.

This chain joins TRBV5-1 and TRBJ2-3; D is uncertain. The germline V and J ends were trimmed by 0 bases and 1 base, with 9 bases remaining between them. CDR3 length: 15 residues. Germline assignment: CDR1 SGHRS and CDR2 YFSETQ. The CDR3 nucleotides are TGCGCCAGCAGCTTGGAGGCCGGAGGCACAGATACGCAGTATTTT. It encodes CASSLEAGGTDTQYF.

V is TRBV7-9 and J is TRBJ2-2; D gene ambiguous. CDR1 SEHNR and CDR2 FQNEAQ come from the germline V gene (reference sequence). The ends were cut back, 0 bases at V and 1 base at J, with 9 bases in the middle. The CDR3 has 16 residues. The CDR3 DNA reads as TGTGCCAGCAGCTTAGCAGGGCAGCTGAACACCGGGGAGCTGTTTTTT. Protein product: CASSLAGQLNTGELFF.

The chain couples TRBV28 to TRBJ2-7; tentatively, D is TRBD1 (6 bases). Trimming left V 6 bases short and J 3 bases short, with 9 bases between. Looked up from germline, CDR1 is MDHEN and CDR2 is SYDVKM. The CDR3 length is 12 residues. For the CDR3, the DNA is TGTGCCAGCAGCAAGGACAGCTACGAGCAGTACTTC. It encodes CASSKDSYEQYF.

The chain joins TRBV29-1 to TRBJ2-1; 16 nucleotides align to TRBD2. The CDR3 covers 17 residues. The germline V gene encodes CDR1 SQVTM and CDR2 ANQGSEA. With 6 bases clipped from V and 0 bases from J, the junction kept 5 bases outside the gene matches. DNA for the CDR3: TGCAGCGTGGGGGGACTAGCGGGAGGGTTCTCCTACAATGAGCAGTTCTTC. It codes for CSVGGLAGGFSYNEQFF.

V usage is TRBV19 and J usage is TRBJ1-1, with TRBD1 as a possible D gene (5 bases). V was clipped by 1 base and J by 4 bases, with 7 bases between them. Per germline, CDR1 LNHDA and CDR2 SQIVND (reference sequence). The CDR3 consists of 13 residues. The CDR3 nucleotides read TGTGCCAGTAGTATAGGGGGCAGCACTGAAGCTTTCTTT. It yields the protein CASSIGGSTEAFF.

The chain is built from TRBV4-3 and TRBJ2-3; 9 bases map to TRBD2. The CDR3 is 17 amino acids. V shed 0 bases, J shed 4 bases, and the junction held 8 bases outside the gene matches. Per the germline V gene, CDR1 is LGHNA and CDR2 is YSLEER. The CDR3 protein is CASSQDFAGGPSDTQYF. Written as DNA, the CDR3 is TGCGCCAGCAGCCAAGATTTTGCGGGAGGGCCTTCAGATACGCAGTATTTT.

This chain joins TRBV19 and TRBJ1-1, with TRBD1 identical over 11 bases. Germline lookup yields CDR1 LNHDA and CDR2 SQIVND (reference sequence). The trim removed 0 bases at V and 1 base at J, leaving 4 bases unmatched. The CDR3 runs to 17 residues. In DNA, the CDR3 is TGTGCCAGTAGTATAGAAATTGGACAGGGGGCGAACACTGAAGCTTTCTTT. Residues: CASSIEIGQGANTEAFF.

The chain employs TRBV27 and TRBJ2-7, with D tentatively TRBD1 (5 bases). Germline V CDR1 and CDR2: MNHEY, SMNVEV (reference sequence). There are 16 residues in the CDR3. Trimming removed 5 bases at V and 3 bases at J, with 20 bases between. This CDR3 is CASSPRNRRIYYEQYF. CDR3 bases: TGTGCCAGCAGTCCCCGTAACAGGCGGATCTACTACGAGCAGTACTTC.

This chain joins TRBV28 and TRBJ2-7, with D unclear. CDR1 and CDR2 (germline): MDHEN, SYDVKM. The CDR3 sequence is 14 residues long. V was pared by 7 bases and J by 0 bases, with 13 bases between. CDR3 residues: CASIGQRFSYEQYF. DNA of the CDR3: TGTGCCAGCATAGGGCAACGTTTCTCCTACGAGCAGTACTTC. The whole variable domain, filled in from reference TRBV28 and TRBJ2-7, reads DVKVTQSSRYLVKRTGEKVFLECVQDMDHENMFWYRQDPGLGLRLIYFSYDVKMKEKGDIPEGYSVSREKKERFSLILESASTNQTSMYLCASIGQRFSYEQYFGPGTRLTVT.

The V gene is TRBV20-1, the J gene TRBJ2-7; 7 bases fit TRBD2. Germline V CDR1 and CDR2: DFQATT, SNEGSKA (reference sequence). The trim removed 5 bases at V and 6 bases at J, leaving 4 bases unmatched. The CDR3 is 11 amino acids. The CDR3 protein is CSAGGGVEQYF. The DNA for the CDR3 is TGCAGTGCTGGGGGAGGGGTCGAGCAGTACTTC.

This chain uses TRBV11-2 with TRBJ2-5; no clear D. The CDR3 has 13 amino acids. V was pared by 5 bases and J by 0 bases, with 7 bases between. Per germline, CDR1 SGHAT and CDR2 FQNNGV. The CDR3 DNA reads as TGTGCCAGCAGCGCACAGTACCAAGAGACCCAGTACTTC. Encoded protein: CASSAQYQETQYF.

In this sample, this clone turned up a few times. The V call is TRBV7-9, the J call TRBJ2-7; D not certain. The CDR3 extends over 12 amino acids. V gave up 3 bases and J gave up 5 bases, with 8 bases separating them. The germline V gene encodes CDR1 SEHNR and CDR2 FQNEAQ (reference sequence). As DNA, the CDR3 is TGTGCCAGCAGCTTTGGAAGGGACGAGCAGTACTTC. It yields the protein CASSFGRDEQYF.

V gene TRBV4-3 combines with J gene TRBJ2-3; D unclear. Germline values: CDR1 LGHNA, CDR2 YSLEER. This CDR3 contains 13 residues. V lost 3 bases and J 2 bases, leaving 6 bases between the germline ends. CDR3 DNA sequence: TGCGCCAGCAGCCACACCCTCACAGATACGCAGTATTTT. Translated, it gives CASSHTLTDTQYF.

The rearrangement links TRBV9 to TRBJ2-3, with TRBD2 identical over 11 bases. The CDR3 runs 16 residues. Trimming took 4 bases from V and 2 from J; bases not matched to a gene: 6. In germline, CDR1 is SGDLS, CDR2 YYNGEE. The CDR3 coding sequence is TGTGCCAGCAGCTACAGTAGCGGGAGGGCCACAGATACGCAGTATTTT. Residues: CASSYSSGRATDTQYF. Using reference TRBV9 and TRBJ2-3 for the parts outside the CDR3, the full variable domain is DSGVTQTPKHLITATGQRVTLRCSPRSGDLSVYWYQQSLDQGLQFLIQYYNGEERAKGNILERFSAQQFPDLHSELNLSSLELGDSALYFCASSYSSGRATDTQYFGPGTRLTVL.

The chain has TRBV7-2 and TRBJ1-5, with D possibly matching TRBD1 (6 bases). Trimming took 1 base from V and 0 from J, leaving 13 bases between them. The length of the CDR3 is 17 residues. The germline V gene has CDR1 SGHTA and CDR2 FQGNSA. The CDR3 bases are TGTGCCAGCAGCTTAGGACAACAGGGATCTAGCAATCAGCCCCAGCATTTT. It specifies CASSLGQQGSSNQPQHF.